One and the same sample provided the 30 T cell receptor beta chains below, sequenced in a study of siplizumab effects on memory and regulatory T cells (dated by TCRdb to about 2019). Preparation of the library involved the immunoSEQ multiplex PCR assay. TCRdb limited this immuneACCESS table to in-frame rearrangements with V and J called. A share of clones is missing; checked studies link under half to unresolved V genes, and the rest is unexplained. The sample table records about 110,000 clones; around 90% of these occur just once. Together, the top ten hold 0.75% of the sample. Specimen: Tregs sorted from blood. The origin of the receptors is a human donor in good health.

This clone showed up just once. The J gene is TRBJ1-2, the V gene TRBV21-1. TRBV21-1 is a documented pseudogene. The CDR3 has 16 residues. CDR3 in amino acids: CASSKLSRDGPLGYTF. CDR3 bases: TGTGCCAGCAGCAAATTAAGCCGGGACGGACCCCTTGGCTACACCTTC.

Within the sample, this clone is medium-sized. This sequence joins TRBV5-1 and TRBJ2-4; 7 nucleotides agree with TRBD1. With V trimmed by 4 bases and J by 5 bases, 3 bases remained unmatched. The CDR3 is made up of 13 amino acids. CDR1 is SGHRS and CDR2 is YFSETQ in the germline V gene. As DNA, the CDR3 is TGCGCCAGCAGCCCGCAGGGGGAAAACATTCAGTACTTC. Protein product: CASSPQGENIQYF.

The V call is TRBV7-9, the J call TRBJ1-2, with D possibly matching TRBD1 (5 bases). The V and J ends lost 5 bases and 3 bases respectively, with 16 bases between them. The CDR3 totals 15 residues. Germline values: CDR1 SEHNR, CDR2 FQNEAQ (reference sequence). The CDR3 coding sequence is TGTGCCAGCAGCCGTTTACGGGGGGAGCACTATGGCTACACCTTC. This translates into CASSRLRGEHYGYTF.

The chain uses TRBV30 and TRBJ1-2; D gene uncertain. CDR1 is GTSNPN, CDR2 SVGIG, per germline (reference sequence). V lost 7 bases and J lost 0, with 15 bases in between. The CDR3 has 14 residues. The CDR3 loop reads CAFKAGNPNYGYTF. Written as DNA, the CDR3 is TGTGCCTTCAAAGCGGGTAACCCTAACTATGGCTACACCTTC.

CDR3 residues: CASSGQGDTGELFF. CDR3 in DNA: TGCGCCAGCAGTGGACAGGGTGACACCGGGGAGCTGTTTTTT. The genes are TRBV10-1 and TRBJ2-2; TRBD1 agrees at 7 bases. In germline, CDR1 is WNHNN, CDR2 SYGVQD (reference sequence). The V gene end was trimmed by 4 bases and the J gene end by 3 bases; junction bases not matched to a gene: 2. This CDR3 contains 14 residues.

The chain employs TRBV5-6 and TRBJ1-1; D is possibly TRBD1 (6 bases). The CDR3 runs 16 residues. Germline assignment: CDR1 SGHDT and CDR2 YYEEEE. The V end was cut by 3 bases, the J end by 0 bases, with 15 bases between. The CDR3 sequence: CASSWGAEAMNTEAFF. Written as DNA, the CDR3 is TGTGCCAGCAGCTGGGGGGCAGAAGCAATGAACACTGAAGCTTTCTTT. The full variable domain, rest sourced from reference TRBV5-6 and TRBJ1-1, is DAGVTQSPTHLIKTRGQQVTLRCSPKSGHDTVSWYQQALGQGPQFIFQYYEEEERQRGNFPDRFSGHQFPNYSSELNVNALLLGDSALYLCASSWGAEAMNTEAFFGQGTRLTVV.

The CDR3 reads CASSPRGGTDTQYF. DNA of the CDR3: TGTGCCAGCTCACCCCGGGGGGGTACAGATACGCAGTATTTT. The chain recombines TRBV18 with TRBJ2-3; TRBD2 matches at 8 bases. This CDR3 comprises 14 residues. CDR1 and CDR2 (germline): KGHSH, LQKENI. Trimming at V came to 3 bases and at J to 3 bases, leaving 2 bases not matched to a gene. The entire variable domain, with the rest obtained from reference TRBV18 and TRBJ2-3, is as follows: NAGVMQNPRHLVRRRGQEARLRCSPMKGHSHVYWYRQLPEEGLKFMVYLQKENIIDESGMPKERFSAEFPKEGPSILRIQQVVRGDSAAYFCASSPRGGTDTQYFGPGTRLTVL.

The chain carries TRBV5-1 and TRBJ2-7; 7 bases align to TRBD2. Germline loops: CDR1 SGHRS, CDR2 YFSETQ. The CDR3 spans 14 residues. V was pared by 4 bases and J by 5 bases, with 9 bases of the junction left unmatched. The CDR3 loop is CASSPTPGTNEQYF. DNA for the CDR3: TGCGCCAGCAGCCCGACCCCCGGGACTAACGAGCAGTACTTC.

This clone was seen many times. The chain links TRBV6-5 to TRBJ2-1; D may be TRBD1 (5 bases). Deletions cut 5 bases from V and 7 bases from J, with 18 bases between. CDR3 length: 15 amino acids. CDR1 and CDR2 from the germline V gene are MNHEY and SVGAGI. This chain's CDR3 is CASSHLMVRGNEQFF. DNA of the CDR3: TGTGCCAGCAGTCATCTGATGGTAAGGGGAAATGAGCAGTTCTTC.

This clone has just one count. This chain connects TRBV6-1 to TRBJ2-3; 7 bases agree with TRBD2. This CDR3 is 15 amino acids long. Germline V gives CDR1 MNHNS, CDR2 SASEGT. V shed 7 bases and J 0 bases; nucleotides not matched to a gene: 7. CDR3 sequence reads: CASNRLAESTDTQYF. CDR3 DNA: TGTGCCAGCAACCGCCTAGCGGAAAGCACAGATACGCAGTATTTT.

The V call is TRBV6-1, the J call TRBJ1-4; maybe TRBD1 (6 bases). This CDR3 is 15 amino acids long. The V end was cut by 7 bases, the J end by 0 bases, with 12 bases between. The germline CDR1 and CDR2 sequences are MNHNS and SASEGT. CDR3: CASTRQDATNEKLFF. As DNA, the CDR3 is TGTGCCAGCACCCGACAGGATGCAACTAATGAAAAACTGTTTTTT.

This chain uses TRBV9 with TRBJ1-3; D gene ambiguous. This CDR3 region has 18 residues. V was trimmed by 0 bases and J by 8 bases, leaving 24 bases between them. Germline CDR1 SGDLS, CDR2 YYNGEE. As DNA, the CDR3 is TGTGCCAGCAGCGTAGCTGGAACGCCGCGTGCGGGAAGGGACACCATATATTTT. Its protein product is CASSVAGTPRAGRDTIYF.

This chain joins TRBV18 and TRBJ1-1; the D is unclear. Trimming stripped 3 bases from V and 5 bases from J, with 10 bases between. Germline lookup yields CDR1 KGHSH and CDR2 LQKENI. The CDR3 contains 13 residues. CDR3 coding DNA: TGTGCCAGCTCACCCGGCTTGGGGACTGAAGCTTTCTTT. Translation: CASSPGLGTEAFF.

This CDR3 reads CASSLKGSEGTDTQYF. CDR3 bases: TGTGCCAGCAGCTTAAAGGGGTCGGAGGGGACAGATACGCAGTATTTT. This chain links TRBV7-9 with TRBJ2-3, with TRBD2 as a possible D gene (6 bases). Germline CDR1 SEHNR, CDR2 FQNEAQ (reference sequence). Trimming removed 2 bases from V and 3 bases from J, with 15 bases in between. The CDR3 loop spans 16 amino acids. The complete variable domain, with remaining parts taken from reference TRBV7-9 and TRBJ2-3, reads DTGVSQNPRHKITKRGQNVTFRCDPISEHNRLYWYRQTLGQGPEFLTYFQNEAQLEKSRLLSDRFSAERPKGSFSTLEIQRTEQGDSAMYLCASSLKGSEGTDTQYFGPGTRLTVL.

The chain has TRBV29-1 and TRBJ1-3; 7 bases align to TRBD1. With 6 bases clipped from V and 3 bases from J, the junction kept 8 bases outside the gene matches. The length of the CDR3 is 14 residues. The germline gives CDR1 SQVTM, CDR2 ANQGSEA. The CDR3 is CSVAGGVIGNTIYF. The CDR3 DNA reads as TGCAGCGTCGCAGGGGGTGTTATTGGAAACACCATATATTTT.

V and J are TRBV5-1 and TRBJ2-1, with 14 bases lining up with TRBD2. This CDR3 region has 15 residues. CDR1 SGHRS and CDR2 YFSETQ come from the germline V gene. Unmatched junction bases numbered 8, after V lost 6 bases and J lost 9 bases. The CDR3 reads CASKAGTSGSGEQFF. CDR3 coding DNA: TGCGCCAGCAAGGCCGGGACTAGCGGGAGTGGTGAGCAGTTCTTC.

The chain recombines TRBV2 with TRBJ1-3; possibly TRBD1 for D (5 bases). The V gene lost 2 bases and the J gene lost 3 bases, with 14 bases spanning the gap. The CDR3 totals 16 residues. Germline assignment: CDR1 SNHLY and CDR2 FYNNEI. CDR3 sequence reads: CASSELPPGSGNTIYF. The DNA for the CDR3 is TGTGCCAGCAGTGAACTACCCCCAGGGAGTGGAAACACCATATATTTT.

The chain is built from TRBV18 and TRBJ2-1; D gene uncertain. V was pared by 6 bases and J by 10 bases, with 16 bases between. The CDR3 length is 13 residues. The germline V gene encodes CDR1 KGHSH and CDR2 LQKENI. CDR3 in amino acids: CASSQDLGMEQFF. The CDR3 nucleotides are TGTGCCAGCTCGCAAGACCTAGGGATGGAGCAGTTCTTC.

The J gene is TRBJ1-2, the V gene TRBV7-2; D is uncertain. CDR1 is SGHTA, CDR2 FQGNSA, per germline. The V end was cut by 4 bases, the J end by 2 bases, with 11 bases between. The CDR3 extends over 14 amino acids. The DNA of the CDR3 is TGTGCCAGCAGCTACCGGCAGCCCAACTATGGCTACACCTTC. Translated: CASSYRQPNYGYTF.

The chain uses TRBV21-1 and TRBJ1-2. TRBV21-1 is listed as a pseudogene. The CDR3 totals 13 residues. CDR3 sequence (DNA): TGTGCCAGCAGCCCGTTGGGGTTTCAAGGCTACACCTTC. Residues: CASSPLGFQGYTF.

V usage is TRBV7-2 and J usage is TRBJ2-5; D gene uncertain. This CDR3 has 13 amino acids. V shed 0 bases and J shed 1 base, with 3 bases lying between them. The germline V gene has CDR1 SGHTA and CDR2 FQGNSA. The CDR3 sequence is CASSLAFQETQYF. The CDR3 nucleotides are TGTGCCAGCAGCTTAGCCTTCCAAGAGACCCAGTACTTC.

CDR3 coding DNA: TGTGCCAGCAGCTTGGGCAGGGGCCGCCATCCTTCCTACGAGCAGTACTTC. This encodes CASSLGRGRHPSYEQYF. The chain carries TRBV7-6 and TRBJ2-7; perhaps TRBD1 as D (6 bases). V was cut by 3 bases and J by 1 base, with 19 bases left in between. This CDR3 comprises 17 residues. Germline V gene data show CDR1 as SGHVS and CDR2 as FNYEAQ.

A single count supports this clone. The gene calls are TRBV18 and TRBJ2-7; TRBD1 matches at 8 bases. The CDR3 loop spans 14 amino acids. Germline CDR1 is KGHSH and CDR2 is LQKENI. After removal of 2 bases from V and 0 bases from J, the junction contained 0 bases not matched to a gene. The CDR3 sequence: CASSPTGGSYEQYF. As DNA, the CDR3 is TGTGCCAGCTCACCAACAGGGGGCTCCTACGAGCAGTACTTC.

This clone has a single count. The chain has TRBV5-4 and TRBJ1-6, with D possibly being TRBD1 (5 bases). This CDR3 spans 13 amino acids. V lost 1 base to trimming and J lost 8 bases, with 7 bases between them. CDR1 and CDR2 from the germline V gene are SGHNT and YYREEE (reference sequence). CDR3 nucleotides: TGTGCCAGCAGCTTGCCGGGGGATTCACCCCTCCACTTT. Amino acid sequence: CASSLPGDSPLHF.

The J gene is TRBJ2-4, the V gene TRBV5-6; TRBD2 aligns across 13 bases. Germline assignment: CDR1 SGHDT and CDR2 YYEEEE. Trimming took 1 base from V and 1 from J; bases not matched to a gene: 2. The CDR3 sequence is 17 residues long. For the CDR3, the DNA is TGTGCCAGCAGCTTGAGGGGACTAGCGGGGGCCAAAAACATTCAGTACTTC. Its protein is CASSLRGLAGAKNIQYF.

The chain joins TRBV4-2 to TRBJ1-6, with D possibly matching TRBD1 (6 bases). V shed 1 base and J shed 9 bases, with 13 bases lying between them. There are 15 residues in the CDR3. CDR1 LGHNA and CDR2 YNFKEQ come from the germline V gene. CDR3 protein: CASSQGYRAFSPLHF. The CDR3 DNA reads TGTGCCAGCAGCCAAGGGTACAGGGCATTTTCACCCCTCCACTTT.

The chain uses TRBV6-1 and TRBJ1-2, with 9 nucleotides matching TRBD1. Germline loops: CDR1 MNHNS, CDR2 SASEGT. This CDR3 region has 15 residues. V lost 7 bases and J lost 4; bases outside the gene matches: 10. The CDR3 is CASTKDRGNAYGYTF. CDR3 DNA sequence: TGTGCCAGCACCAAGGACAGGGGAAATGCCTATGGCTACACCTTC.

This clone was detected only once. The chain couples TRBV2 to TRBJ1-3; TRBD1 matches at 12 bases. V was clipped by 4 bases and J by 4 bases; unmatched bases: 11. Germline loops: CDR1 SNHLY, CDR2 FYNNEI. The length of the CDR3 is 18 residues. The CDR3 region has the DNA TGTGCCAGCAGTGCGATGCGGATGGGACAGGGGGCAGGAAACACCATATATTTT. Its translation: CASSAMRMGQGAGNTIYF.

The V call is TRBV6-5, the J call TRBJ2-7; the D gene is possibly TRBD2 (5 bases). Germline lookup yields CDR1 MNHEY and CDR2 SVGAGI. The CDR3 runs 15 residues. With 2 bases removed from V and 0 bases from J, the gap between germline ends came to 11 bases. The CDR3 loop is CASSYHERSSYEQYF. CDR3 bases: TGTGCCAGCAGTTACCACGAGCGGAGCTCCTACGAGCAGTACTTC.

The J gene is TRBJ1-2, the V gene TRBV29-1; D is unresolved. The CDR3 totals 10 residues. The ends were cut back, 5 bases at V and 3 bases at J, with 4 bases in the middle. In germline, CDR1 is SQVTM, CDR2 ANQGSEA. This chain's CDR3 is CSVQDYGYTF. CDR3 DNA sequence: TGCAGCGTTCAGGACTATGGCTACACCTTC.